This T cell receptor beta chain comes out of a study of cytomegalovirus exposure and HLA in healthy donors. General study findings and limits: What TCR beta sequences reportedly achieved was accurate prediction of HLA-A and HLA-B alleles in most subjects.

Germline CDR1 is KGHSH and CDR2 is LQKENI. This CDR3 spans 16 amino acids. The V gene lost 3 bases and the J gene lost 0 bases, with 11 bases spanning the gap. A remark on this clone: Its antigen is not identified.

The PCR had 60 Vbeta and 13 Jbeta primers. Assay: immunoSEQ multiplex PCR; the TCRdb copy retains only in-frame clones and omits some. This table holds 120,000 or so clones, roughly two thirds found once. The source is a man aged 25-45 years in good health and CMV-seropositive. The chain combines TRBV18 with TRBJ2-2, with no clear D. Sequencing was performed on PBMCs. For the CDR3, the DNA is TGTGCCAGCTCACCGTTTGGTAGCTCGAACACCGGGGAGCTGTTTTTT. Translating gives CASSPFGSSNTGELFF.